The present T cell receptor beta chain was sequenced within a study of T cell repertoires in cytomegalovirus infection. Study information: A matching HLA type, together with CMV infection, was signaled by public TCR beta signatures. General study findings and limits: Using cumulative public TCR beta family frequency, the authors identified those who carried CMV together with the relevant HLA. CMV-specific TCR beta clonotypes restricted by HLA-C dominated the ex vivo response.

This clonotype was found many times. Its antigen is not known. Each CDR3 protein is one row after TCRdb ran MiXCR on the reads. The repertoire consists of about 200,000 distinct CDR3 sequences, with about a tenth occurring once and the leading ten covering about 4.6%. This CDR3 has 15 amino acids. V was cut by 5 bases and J by 0 bases, with 11 bases left in between. In germline, CDR1 is SGHVS, CDR2 FQNEAQ. The specimen sequenced was PBMCs. The chain employs TRBV7-8 and TRBJ2-1; TRBD1 might be the D (5 bases). This TCR derives from a human donor in good health (CMV status not recorded). Some clones in this sample may be carry-over from other donors' samples. CDR3 in DNA: TGTGCCAGCAGCCCCAGACAGAGCTCCTACAATGAGCAGTTCTTC. As protein: CASSPRQSSYNEQFF.